This T cell receptor (beta chain) derives from a study of control samples from healthy donors and cancer patients (TCRdb year 2020). Concerning this clone: The clone's antigen remains unknown. One base away there is no much larger clone; base qualities are not given.

Preparation of the library involved the immunoSEQ multiplex PCR assay. What TCRdb holds here is the immuneACCESS table cut down to in-frame rearrangements. Part of the clones is not present; checked against another copy, under half of the missing clones reflect an unresolved V gene, and the others are unexplained. This sample comprises about 180,000 clones, roughly nine tenths of them detected only once. Of the sample, around 1.4% falls within the top ten clones. The CDR1 and CDR2 encoded by the germline V gene are SNHLY and FYNNEI. Including the terminal cysteine and phenylalanine, the CDR3 comprises 14 residues. Kept here is only the CDR3 DNA, which spans 42 bases and is read in frame from base 1. The junction shows trimming of 1 base on V and 6 bases on J, plus 12 bases between the germline ends.

This chain is built from TRBV2 and TRBJ1-2; the D gene lacks a confident call. Sequencing input: blood. The sequence derives from a young man in good health. The nucleotide sequence reads TGTGCCAGCAGTGAAGTGACTGGGAGGGATGGCTACACCTTC. The resulting protein is CASSEVTGRDGYTF.